Below, 9 T cell receptor beta chains from the same sample are listed, as sequenced in a study of Graves' ophthalmopathy and Graves' hyperthyroidism. Transcripts of RNA were the source for amplifying TCR beta CDR3 regions. HTBI-primed first-round RT-PCR preceded second-round multiplex PCR. Each CDR3 protein gets one entry after TCRdb re-called the multiplex PCR reads with MiXCR. The data contain about 740,000 distinct CDR3 sequences, 40% of them singletons. Sample: peripheral blood. These receptor sequences come from an adult man with Graves' ophthalmopathy.

In its sample, this clonotype was seen many times. The gene calls are TRBV15 and TRBJ1-1; 7 nucleotides match TRBD1. Germline CDR1 LNHNV, CDR2 YYDKDF (reference sequence). The CDR3 extends over 22 amino acids. V shed 3 bases, J shed 3 bases, and the junction held 28 bases outside the gene matches. The CDR3 loop is CATSSSRLRDSLRGGSDTEAFF. The CDR3 DNA is TGTGCCACCAGCAGCTCACGCCTCCGGGACAGTCTCCGGGGGGGTTCGGACACTGAAGCTTTCTTT.

The rearrangement uses TRBV7-9 and TRBJ1-2, with TRBD1 matching over 8 bases. J gave up 6 bases and V 1 base, and 10 bases lay outside the gene matches. CDR3 size: 16 residues. The germline V gene encodes CDR1 SEHNR and CDR2 FQNEAQ (reference sequence). CDR3: CASSLVRQGIRNGYTF. The CDR3 bases are TGTGCCAGCAGCTTAGTGAGACAGGGGATCCGGAATGGCTACACCTTC.

The chain joins TRBV12-3 or TRBV12-4 to TRBJ2-5; 7 nucleotides match TRBD1. The CDR3 totals 15 residues. With 3 bases clipped from V and 3 bases from J, the junction kept 7 bases outside the gene matches. For the CDR3, the DNA is TGTGCCAGCAGTTTCGGGGACAGAGTAAAAGAGACCCAGTACTTC. Protein sequence: CASSFGDRVKETQYF.

Concerning this clonotype: The junction departs from germline at one end; a sequencing error may be responsible. The chain joins TRBV25-1 to TRBJ1-6; TRBD1 is a possible D gene (5 bases). The CDR3 is 16 residues long. From germline, CDR1 is MGHDK and CDR2 SYGVNS. Here the CDR3 reads CASSQRPQGSDSPLHF. The CDR3 DNA is TGCGCCAGCAGCCAGCGCCCGCAGGGTTCTGATTCACCCCTCCACTTT.

The gene calls are TRBV10-3 and TRBJ2-5; 7 bases line up with TRBD2. The junction had 6 bases not matched to a gene; V was cut back by 3 bases and J by 5 bases. Germline V lookup: CDR1 ENHRY, CDR2 SYGVKD. This CDR3 comprises 14 residues. CDR3 region: CAISDILARETQYF. In DNA, the CDR3 is TGTGCCATCAGTGATATACTAGCGAGGGAGACCCAGTACTTC.

The chain is built from TRBV7-9 and TRBJ2-2, with D tentatively TRBD1 or TRBD2 (5 bases each). The CDR3 totals 14 residues. V shed 6 bases and J shed 6 bases, with 14 bases lying between them. The germline V gene encodes CDR1 SEHNR and CDR2 FQNEAQ (reference sequence). The CDR3 coding sequence is TGTGCCAGCAGTGTGGGACCCCATTCCGGGGAGCTGTTTTTT. Encoded protein: CASSVGPHSGELFF.

This clonotype has a count of ten or more. This chain connects TRBV12-3 or TRBV12-4 to TRBJ1-1; D is ambiguous. The V and J ends lost 4 bases and 0 bases respectively, with 6 bases between them. This CDR3 comprises 13 residues. The CDR3 sequence: CASSWVVNTEAFF. CDR3 bases: TGTGCCAGCAGTTGGGTAGTGAACACTGAAGCTTTCTTT.

A few counts support this clonotype. This chain joins TRBV29-1 and TRBJ1-2, with TRBD1 matching 12 bases. The germline gives CDR1 SQVTM, CDR2 ANQGSEA. The junction had 10 bases not matched to a gene; V was cut back by 6 bases and J by 8 bases. The CDR3 consists of 14 residues. This chain's CDR3 is CSVPGQGAVGGYTF. The CDR3 region has the DNA TGCAGCGTCCCGGGACAGGGGGCAGTAGGGGGCTACACCTTC.

V is TRBV7-3 and J is TRBJ2-5; no clear D gene. The germline gives CDR1 SGHTA, CDR2 FQGTGA. Between the trimmed V and J ends, which lost 5 bases and 0 bases, there was a span of 13 bases. The length of the CDR3 is 15 residues. CDR3 protein: CASSQATSNQETQYF. CDR3 bases: TGTGCCAGCAGCCAAGCGACAAGCAACCAAGAGACCCAGTACTTC.